Described below is a single T cell receptor beta chain sequence and its context. Profiled with immunoSEQ multiplex PCR; TCRdb holds only in-frame clones, not every one. The table has 40,000 to 55,000 clones, approximately 92% seen once; the top ten hold roughly 1.4%. This entry belongs to a study of T cell changes during pregnancy in multiple sclerosis. Sequenced sample: peripheral blood. The TCR originated in a female donor with multiple sclerosis, enrolled in a pregnancy study.

The CDR3 region is CASSLGYRKYEQYF. CDR3 DNA sequence: TGTGCCAGCAGCTTAGGATACAGGAAATACGAGCAGTACTTC. This chain connects TRBV13 to TRBJ2-7; D is possibly TRBD1 (5 bases). V shed 0 bases and J shed 4 bases, with 10 bases lying between them. This CDR3 spans 14 amino acids. Germline V gene lookup returns CDR1 PRHDT and CDR2 FYEKMQ (reference sequence).